One sample yielded the 32 T cell receptor beta chains listed below, sequenced in a study of early T cells in non-severe SARS-CoV-2 infection (dated by TCRdb to the early 2020s). Libraries were prepared through 5' RACE. Sequencing used a NextSeq 500. The public reads were reanalyzed by TCRdb: fastp trimming at Q25, MiXCR alignment, in-frame beta chains only. Each entry is one CDR3 protein sequence, shown with its most common DNA and genes. Across this sample there are approximately 69,000 distinct CDR3 sequences, with 10% to 15% seen only once. The top ten hold 5% to 6.5% of the sample. The sequenced material came from whole blood. The receptor source for this set is an adult who was a healthcare worker with PCR-confirmed SARS-CoV-2 infection or an uninfected control (not recorded which).

The chain employs TRBV10-3 and TRBJ2-2; D is tentatively TRBD1 or TRBD2 (5 bases each). The germline V and J ends were trimmed by 6 bases and 4 bases, with 6 bases remaining between them. In germline, CDR1 is ENHRY, CDR2 SYGVKD. The CDR3 spans 12 residues. DNA of the CDR3: TGTGCCATCAGAGGGACCACCGGGGAGCTGTTTTTT. This translates into CAIRGTTGELFF.

This clonotype was seen ten or more times. This chain connects TRBV12-3 or TRBV12-4 to TRBJ2-1, with 7 bases fitting TRBD2. The V gene end was trimmed by 3 bases and the J gene end by 7 bases; junction bases not matched to a gene: 6. The CDR3 has 14 amino acids. This chain's CDR3 is CASSFTSAWNEQFF. Written as DNA, the CDR3 is TGTGCCAGCAGTTTCACTAGCGCTTGGAATGAGCAGTTCTTC.

This clonotype came up many times. The genes are TRBV5-4 and TRBJ2-4; D is perhaps TRBD1 or TRBD2 (6 bases each). V was pared by 4 bases and J by 3 bases, with 17 bases between. Per the germline V gene, CDR1 is SGHNT and CDR2 is YYREEE (reference sequence). The CDR3 consists of 16 residues. As DNA, the CDR3 is TGTGCCAGCAGCGCGGTGTTCGGGGGCGTCAAAAACATTCAGTACTTC. Residues: CASSAVFGGVKNIQYF.

Only a few counts were recorded for this clonotype. The chain employs TRBV12-3 or TRBV12-4 and TRBJ1-1, with D unresolved. The CDR3 is 16 residues long. The germline V and J ends were trimmed by 5 bases and 5 bases, with 21 bases remaining between them. CDR3 loop: CASSPPLWGSGTEAFF. As DNA, the CDR3 is TGTGCCAGCAGTCCGCCCCTATGGGGAAGCGGAACTGAAGCTTTCTTT.

This clonotype has only a few counts. The chain carries TRBV11-2 and TRBJ2-5; D tentatively reads TRBD1 or TRBD2 (5 bases each). CDR3 length: 14 amino acids. Trimming stripped 3 bases from V and 2 bases from J, with 10 bases between. Per germline, CDR1 SGHAT and CDR2 FQNNGV. The CDR3 DNA reads as TGTGCCAGCAGCTTTGGGACGTATCAAGAGACCCAGTACTTC. Translation: CASSFGTYQETQYF.

This sequence joins TRBV11-2 and TRBJ2-7, with D unresolved. CDR1 is SGHAT, CDR2 FQNNGV, per germline. The CDR3 loop spans 11 amino acids. Deletions cut 3 bases from V and 5 bases from J, with 5 bases between. The CDR3: CASSFGHEQYF. In DNA form, the CDR3 reads TGTGCCAGCAGCTTTGGCCACGAGCAGTACTTC.

This clonotype was seen a few times. The rearrangement uses TRBV7-2 and TRBJ2-5; 9 nucleotides align to TRBD2. The germline V gene encodes CDR1 SGHTA and CDR2 FQGNSA. Trimming removed 3 bases from V and 4 bases from J; junction bases left unmatched: 6. The CDR3 is 15 residues long. The CDR3 loop reads CASSFQRGAGETQYF. The CDR3 DNA follows: TGTGCCAGCAGCTTCCAGCGGGGGGCAGGAGAGACCCAGTACTTC. Supplemented by reference TRBV7-2 and TRBJ2-5, the full variable domain reads GAGVSQSPSNKVTEKGKDVELRCDPISGHTALYWYRQSLGQGLEFLIYFQGNSAPDKSGLPSDRFSAERTGGSVSTLTIQRTQQEDSAVYLCASSFQRGAGETQYFGPGTRLLVL.

This clonotype appeared many times. The chain links TRBV12-3 or TRBV12-4 to TRBJ2-1; perhaps TRBD2 as D (5 bases). This CDR3 contains 14 residues. V lost 8 bases, J lost 12 bases, and 23 bases lay in between. CDR3: CASGRNSGSIGQFF. CDR3 DNA: TGTGCCAGCGGGCGGAACAGCGGATCAATTGGGCAGTTCTTC.

This clonotype was found a few times. The rearrangement uses TRBV20-1 and TRBJ2-1; D may correspond to TRBD1 or TRBD2 (6 bases each). Trimming took off 3 bases at V and 8 bases at J, with 11 bases between the two ends. The CDR3 contains 12 residues. The germline CDR1 and CDR2 sequences are DFQATT and SNEGSKA (reference sequence). This chain's CDR3 is CSASLGGDEQFF. For the CDR3, the DNA is TGCAGTGCTAGTCTGGGGGGCGATGAGCAGTTCTTC.

This clonotype appeared many times. The V call is TRBV2, the J call TRBJ2-6; maybe TRBD2 (5 bases). The CDR3 length is 19 residues. Germline V lookup: CDR1 SNHLY, CDR2 FYNNEI. Trimming took 3 bases from V and 1 from J, leaving 19 bases between them. As DNA, the CDR3 is TGTGCCAGCAGTGAGACTATTCTAGGAGGAAGATCTGGGGCCAACGTCCTGACTTTC. This translates into CASSETILGGRSGANVLTF.

There are many counts of this clonotype. V gene TRBV5-1 combines with J gene TRBJ2-3, with 9 bases matching TRBD2. This CDR3 contains 15 residues. CDR1 is SGHRS, CDR2 YFSETQ, per germline. The V segment lost 0 bases and the J segment 4 bases; nucleotides outside the gene matches: 3. The CDR3 region has the DNA TGCGCCAGCAGCTTGGTGCTAGCGGGGTCAGATACGCAGTATTTT. It encodes CASSLVLAGSDTQYF.

V gene TRBV7-9 combines with J gene TRBJ1-2; 8 positions agree with TRBD1. The CDR3 is 15 amino acids. Trimming took 5 bases from V and 0 from J; bases not matched to a gene: 5. The germline V gene encodes CDR1 SEHNR and CDR2 FQNEAQ (reference sequence). Written as DNA, the CDR3 is TGTGCCAGCAGCACGGGGACAGGACCTAACTATGGCTACACCTTC. This translates into CASSTGTGPNYGYTF.

This chain joins TRBV9 and TRBJ2-3; 7 bases fit TRBD1. Germline assignment: CDR1 SGDLS and CDR2 YYNGEE. The ends lost 0 bases at V and 6 bases at J; junction bases unmatched: 7. This CDR3 is built from 15 residues. CDR3 in amino acids: CASSVVVGGIDTQYF. The CDR3 bases are TGTGCCAGCAGCGTAGTGGTAGGGGGCATCGATACGCAGTATTTT.

This clonotype occurred many times. The chain is built from TRBV19 and TRBJ1-5; D is undetermined. CDR1 LNHDA and CDR2 SQIVND come from the germline V gene (reference sequence). The CDR3 has 15 residues. Trimming cost V 10 bases and J 0 bases, with 16 bases left between them. Here the CDR3 reads CATSLLGDSNQPQHF. The CDR3 DNA reads as TGTGCCACTTCTCTTCTCGGGGATAGCAATCAGCCCCAGCATTTT.

The J gene is TRBJ2-5, the V gene TRBV7-2; D might be TRBD2 (5 bases). The CDR3 length is 13 residues. Per germline, CDR1 SGHTA and CDR2 FQGNSA. V was pared by 3 bases and J by 5 bases, with 10 bases between. This CDR3 is CASSFMGAETQYF. DNA of the CDR3: TGTGCCAGCAGCTTCATGGGAGCTGAGACCCAGTACTTC.

Only a few counts were recorded for this clonotype. The V call is TRBV2, the J call TRBJ1-1; no reliable D call. Germline CDR1 and CDR2: SNHLY and FYNNEI. The CDR3 is made up of 13 amino acids. The V and J ends lost 4 bases and 5 bases respectively, with 11 bases between them. The chain's CDR3 is CASSVSVSTEAFF. The CDR3 region has the DNA TGTGCCAGCAGTGTCAGTGTTTCGACTGAAGCTTTCTTT.

This clonotype was observed many times. The chain carries TRBV21-1 and TRBJ2-1; the DNA was not used to check the table's D call, TRBD2. TRBV21-1 corresponds to a pseudogene. This CDR3 has 19 amino acids. The CDR3 sequence is CASSKSTGTSRSDYNEQFF. The CDR3 nucleotides read TGTGCCAGCAGCAAATCAACCGGGACTAGCCGTTCCGACTACAATGAGCAGTTCTTC.

This clonotype appeared many times. The chain recombines TRBV7-9 with TRBJ1-5, with TRBD1 identical over 9 bases. Germline V gives CDR1 SEHNR, CDR2 FQNEAQ (reference sequence). This CDR3 region has 14 residues. V was clipped by 5 bases and J by 4 bases; unmatched bases: 3. The CDR3 protein is CASSRGTGNQPQHF. The CDR3 DNA sequence: TGTGCCAGCAGCCGAGGGACAGGGAATCAGCCCCAGCATTTT.

This clonotype was counted many times. CDR3 amino acids: CASSLRYSPNTEAFF. CDR3 sequence (DNA): TGTGCCAGCAGCTTACGGTACAGCCCGAACACTGAAGCTTTCTTT. The chain couples TRBV7-2 to TRBJ1-1, with D hard to call. CDR3 length: 15 amino acids. Germline V CDR1 and CDR2: SGHTA, FQGNSA. V lost 2 bases and J 1 base, leaving 11 bases between the germline ends.

This clonotype was picked up many times. The J gene is TRBJ1-2, the V gene TRBV10-2; D is uncertain. Per germline, CDR1 WSHSY and CDR2 SAAADI. The CDR3 has 15 amino acids. With 3 bases removed from V and 2 bases from J, the gap between germline ends came to 13 bases. The CDR3 region is CASSETGKANYGYTF. The CDR3, as DNA: TGCGCCAGCAGTGAAACTGGGAAGGCGAACTATGGCTACACCTTC.

This clonotype has a handful of counts. V is TRBV30 and J is TRBJ1-3, with no clear D. CDR1 is GTSNPN and CDR2 is SVGIG in the germline V gene (reference sequence). Trimming shortened V by 5 bases and J by 0 bases, and 5 bases separated the two germline ends. The CDR3 spans 12 residues. CDR3 in amino acids: CAWSSSGNTIYF. CDR3 DNA: TGTGCCTGGTCGAGCTCTGGAAACACCATATATTTT.

Many counts were recorded for this clonotype. The chain uses TRBV3-1 and TRBJ2-7, with a tentative D call TRBD2 (7 bases). The V end lost 5 bases, the J end lost 3 bases, and 14 bases lay between the germline ends. Germline V gives CDR1 LGHDT, CDR2 YNNKEL (reference sequence). CDR3 length: 14 residues. The chain's CDR3 is CASSGGGLGYEQYF. The DNA for the CDR3 is TGTGCCAGCAGCGGGGGCGGACTAGGCTACGAGCAGTACTTC.

This clonotype occurred many times. The V gene is TRBV3-1, the J gene TRBJ2-1; D might be TRBD2 (5 bases). From germline, CDR1 is LGHDT and CDR2 YNNKEL (reference sequence). The germline V and J ends were trimmed by 3 bases and 8 bases, with 14 bases remaining between them. CDR3 length equals 14 residues. DNA of the CDR3: TGTGCCAGCAGCCACCACATAACTAGGGATGAGCAGTTCTTC. Its protein is CASSHHITRDEQFF.

This clonotype was seen only a few times. The chain has TRBV28 and TRBJ2-4, with 9 positions matching TRBD1. Germline V gene data show CDR1 as MDHEN and CDR2 as SYDVKM. J lost 6 bases, V lost 6 bases, and 6 bases had no gene match. This CDR3 is 14 amino acids long. For the CDR3, the DNA is TGTGCCAGCAGCCGGGACAGGGTCGGAAACATTCAGTACTTC. It encodes CASSRDRVGNIQYF.

This clonotype was detected only a few times. The chain combines TRBV7-9 with TRBJ1-2; D call uncertain. This CDR3 spans 11 amino acids. Germline CDR1 is SEHNR and CDR2 is FQNEAQ (reference sequence). Trimming removed 2 bases at V and 6 bases at J, with 4 bases between. The CDR3 bases are TGTGCCAGCAGCTTAAAGGATGGCTACACCTTC. Protein sequence: CASSLKDGYTF.

This clonotype has a handful of counts. The chain joins TRBV5-1 to TRBJ1-5, with TRBD1 matching over 7 bases. CDR3 length: 15 amino acids. CDR1 SGHRS and CDR2 YFSETQ come from the germline V gene. V was clipped by 4 bases and J by 5 bases; unmatched bases: 9. CDR3 nucleotides: TGCGCCAGCAGCGCCAGCCCCACAGGGGATCAGCCCCAGCATTTT. Translation: CASSASPTGDQPQHF.

The J gene is TRBJ2-7, the V gene TRBV6-1; a weak D match, TRBD1 (6 bases). Germline V gene sequence: CDR1 MNHNS, CDR2 SASEGT. The CDR3 extends over 15 amino acids. The V end lost 6 bases, the J end lost 0 bases, and 15 bases lay between the germline ends. Here the CDR3 DNA reads TGTGCCAGCAGGCCAACCCGGGACAACTCCTACGAGCAGTACTTC. Encoded protein: CASRPTRDNSYEQYF.

This chain uses TRBV10-3 with TRBJ2-3; D possibly corresponds to TRBD2 (6 bases). V was cut by 7 bases and J by 0 bases, with 11 bases left in between. The germline V gene encodes CDR1 ENHRY and CDR2 SYGVKD. The CDR3 loop spans 14 amino acids. In nucleotides, the CDR3 is TGTGCCATCAAGGAGGGGATAAGCACAGATACGCAGTATTTT. Translated, it gives CAIKEGISTDTQYF.

This clonotype was seen a few times. V is TRBV7-8 and J is TRBJ1-5; D unresolved. The CDR3 covers 15 residues. Trimming took 1 base from V and 1 from J, leaving 8 bases between them. In germline, CDR1 is SGHVS, CDR2 FQNEAQ. The CDR3 loop is CASSLVQRSNQPQHF. The DNA for the CDR3 is TGTGCCAGCAGCTTAGTTCAGCGCAGCAATCAGCCCCAGCATTTT.

The sample holds many counts of this clonotype. The chain joins TRBV29-1 to TRBJ2-7; no clear D. The CDR3 loop spans 10 amino acids. With 7 bases removed from V and 6 bases from J, the gap between germline ends came to 10 bases. From germline, CDR1 is SQVTM and CDR2 ANQGSEA. CDR3 in DNA: TGCAGCGCTGGGGTTGGCGAGCAGTACTTC. Translation: CSAGVGEQYF.

Only a few counts were recorded for this clonotype. This chain connects TRBV6-6 to TRBJ1-5; D may be TRBD1 (6 bases). Germline loops: CDR1 MNHNY, CDR2 SVGAGI (reference sequence). The V and J ends lost 6 bases and 2 bases respectively, with 11 bases between them. The CDR3 has 14 amino acids. CDR3: CASSPRGGNQPQHF. DNA for the CDR3: TGTGCCAGCAGCCCGAGGGGGGGCAATCAGCCCCAGCATTTT.

This clonotype turned up a few times. The rearrangement uses TRBV12-3 or TRBV12-4 and TRBJ2-1, with D possibly TRBD2 on 6 matching bases. The length of the CDR3 is 16 residues. V lost 1 base, J lost 9 bases, and 19 bases lay in between. The DNA for the CDR3 is TGTGCCAGCAGTTTAGGGCTTGCGGGAAGGTCTGGTGAGCAGTTCTTC. This codes for CASSLGLAGRSGEQFF.